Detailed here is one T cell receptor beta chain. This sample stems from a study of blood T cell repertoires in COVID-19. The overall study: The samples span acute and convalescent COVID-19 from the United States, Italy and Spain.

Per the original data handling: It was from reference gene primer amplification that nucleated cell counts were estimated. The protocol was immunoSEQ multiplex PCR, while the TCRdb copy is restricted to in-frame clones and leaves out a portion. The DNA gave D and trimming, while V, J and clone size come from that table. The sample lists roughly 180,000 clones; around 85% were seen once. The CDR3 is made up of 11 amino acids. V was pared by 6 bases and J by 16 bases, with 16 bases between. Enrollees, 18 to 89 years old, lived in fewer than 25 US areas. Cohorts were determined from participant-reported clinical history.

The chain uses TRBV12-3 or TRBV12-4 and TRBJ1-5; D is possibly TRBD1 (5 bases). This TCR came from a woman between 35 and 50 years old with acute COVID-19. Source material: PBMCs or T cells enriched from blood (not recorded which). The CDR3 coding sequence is TGTGCCAGCAGATCCCTCGGGGGGTTCCATTTT. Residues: CASRSLGGFHF.